Following are 2 T cell receptor beta chains from one sample sequenced in a study of vaccination effects on CD4 cells after COVID-19. The table came from immunoSEQ multiplex PCR; TCRdb's copy has only in-frame clones and leaves some out. The sample contains 9,000 or so clones, around 76% of which appear only once. Scientists isolated CD4+ T cells after a roughly 10-day culture period ended. Participants received two doses of either the BNT162b2 or mRNA-1273 vaccine. The antigens for these receptors are not known. The sample here was CD4+ T cells from PBMCs cultured without peptide, taken after COVID-19 vaccination. These receptors were taken from a human donor who received a COVID-19 vaccine.

This clone was observed once. The chain couples TRBV6-1 to TRBJ2-7; 11 nucleotides line up with TRBD1. This CDR3 has 15 residues. In germline, CDR1 is MNHNS, CDR2 SASEGT. Germline trimming cut 2 bases from V and 2 bases from J; bases unmatched to any gene: 2. CDR3 in amino acids: CASSEPGQGAYEQYF. The CDR3 DNA follows: TGTGCCAGCAGTGAACCGGGACAGGGGGCCTACGAGCAGTACTTC.

V usage is TRBV6-5 and J usage is TRBJ1-5; D uncertain. This CDR3 comprises 14 residues. Deletions cut 6 bases from V and 1 base from J, with 10 bases between. CDR1 and CDR2 from the germline V gene are MNHEY and SVGAGI. The CDR3 DNA reads TGTGCCAGCAGCCTCCGGGGAAGCAATCAGCCCCAGCATTTT. Translated, it gives CASSLRGSNQPQHF.